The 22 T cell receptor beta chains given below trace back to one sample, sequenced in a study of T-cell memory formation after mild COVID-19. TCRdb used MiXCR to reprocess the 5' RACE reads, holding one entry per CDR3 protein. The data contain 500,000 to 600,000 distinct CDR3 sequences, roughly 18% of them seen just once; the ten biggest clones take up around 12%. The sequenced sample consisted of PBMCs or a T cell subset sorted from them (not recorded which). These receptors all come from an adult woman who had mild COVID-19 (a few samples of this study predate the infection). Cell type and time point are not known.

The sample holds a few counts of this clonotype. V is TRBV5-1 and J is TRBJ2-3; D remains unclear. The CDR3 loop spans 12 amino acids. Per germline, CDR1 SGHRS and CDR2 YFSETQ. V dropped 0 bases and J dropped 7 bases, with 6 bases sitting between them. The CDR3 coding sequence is TGCGCCAGCAGCTTGGCCGTGAATACGCAGTATTTT. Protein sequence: CASSLAVNTQYF.

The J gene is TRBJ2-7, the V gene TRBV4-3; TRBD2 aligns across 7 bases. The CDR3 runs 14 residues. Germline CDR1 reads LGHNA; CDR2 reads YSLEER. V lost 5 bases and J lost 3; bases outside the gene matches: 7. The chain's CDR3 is CASSGGTTNYEQYF. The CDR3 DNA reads TGCGCCAGCAGCGGCGGGACTACCAACTACGAGCAGTACTTC.

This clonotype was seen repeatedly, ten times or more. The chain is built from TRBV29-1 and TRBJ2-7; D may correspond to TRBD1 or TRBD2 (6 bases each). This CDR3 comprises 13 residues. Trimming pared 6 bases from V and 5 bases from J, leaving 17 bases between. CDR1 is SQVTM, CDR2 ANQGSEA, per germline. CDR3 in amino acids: CSVNWGALNEQYF. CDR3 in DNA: TGCAGCGTGAATTGGGGGGCTCTGAACGAGCAGTACTTC.

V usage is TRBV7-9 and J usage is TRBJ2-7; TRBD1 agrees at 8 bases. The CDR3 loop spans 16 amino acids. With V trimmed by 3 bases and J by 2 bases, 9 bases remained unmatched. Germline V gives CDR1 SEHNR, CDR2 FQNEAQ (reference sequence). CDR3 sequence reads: CASSFAGGWMTYEQYF. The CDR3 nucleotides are TGTGCCAGCAGCTTCGCAGGGGGCTGGATGACCTACGAGCAGTACTTC.

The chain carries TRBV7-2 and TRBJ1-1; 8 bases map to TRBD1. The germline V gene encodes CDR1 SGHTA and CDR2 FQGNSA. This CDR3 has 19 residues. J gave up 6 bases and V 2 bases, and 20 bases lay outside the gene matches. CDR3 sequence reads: CASSLHLSGAGGGLSEAFF. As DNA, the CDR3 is TGTGCCAGCAGCTTACACCTCTCCGGGGCAGGGGGCGGTTTGTCTGAAGCTTTCTTT.

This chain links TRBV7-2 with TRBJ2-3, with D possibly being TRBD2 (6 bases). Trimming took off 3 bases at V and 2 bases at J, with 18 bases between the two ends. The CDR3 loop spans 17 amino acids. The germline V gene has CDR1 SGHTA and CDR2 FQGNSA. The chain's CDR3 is CASSFAEGSGLTDTQYF. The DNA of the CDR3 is TGTGCCAGCAGCTTCGCTGAAGGGAGCGGGCTCACAGATACGCAGTATTTT.

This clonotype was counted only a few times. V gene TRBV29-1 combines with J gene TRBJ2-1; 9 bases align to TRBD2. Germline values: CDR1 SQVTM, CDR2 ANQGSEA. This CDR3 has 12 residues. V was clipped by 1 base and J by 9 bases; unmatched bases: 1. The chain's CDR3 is CSVEGTSAEQFF. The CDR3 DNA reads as TGCAGCGTTGAAGGGACTAGCGCTGAGCAGTTCTTC.

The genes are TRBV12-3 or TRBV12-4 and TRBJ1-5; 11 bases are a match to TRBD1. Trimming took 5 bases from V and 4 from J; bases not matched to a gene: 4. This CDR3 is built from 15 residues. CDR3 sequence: CASSAGTGGNQPQHF. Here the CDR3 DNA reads TGTGCCAGCAGTGCGGGGACAGGGGGAAATCAGCCCCAGCATTTT.

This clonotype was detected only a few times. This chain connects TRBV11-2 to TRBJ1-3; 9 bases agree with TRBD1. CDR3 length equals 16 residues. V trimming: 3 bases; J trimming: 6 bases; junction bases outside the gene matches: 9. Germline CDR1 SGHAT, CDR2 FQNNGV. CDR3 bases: TGTGCCAGCAGCTTGGTTACGGACAGGGGCAAAAACACCATATATTTT. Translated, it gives CASSLVTDRGKNTIYF. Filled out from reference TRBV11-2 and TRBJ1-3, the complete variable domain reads EAGVAQSPRYKIIEKRQSVAFWCNPISGHATLYWYQQILGQGPKLLIQFQNNGVVDDSQLPKDRFSAERLKGVDSTLKIQPAKLEDSAVYLCASSLVTDRGKNTIYFGEGSWLTVV.

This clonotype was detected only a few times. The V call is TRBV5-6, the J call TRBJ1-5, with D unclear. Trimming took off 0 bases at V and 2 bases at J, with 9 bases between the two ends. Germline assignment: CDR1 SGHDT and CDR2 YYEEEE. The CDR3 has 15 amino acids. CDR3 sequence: CASSLDLEGNQPQHF. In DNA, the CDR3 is TGTGCCAGCAGCTTGGATCTGGAGGGCAATCAGCCCCAGCATTTT.

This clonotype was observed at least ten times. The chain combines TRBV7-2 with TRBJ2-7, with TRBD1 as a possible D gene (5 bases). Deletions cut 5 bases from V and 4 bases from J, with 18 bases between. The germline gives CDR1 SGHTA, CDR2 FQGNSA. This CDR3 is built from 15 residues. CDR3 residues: CASSMGQGVSYEQYF. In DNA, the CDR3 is TGTGCCAGCAGCATGGGCCAGGGCGTTAGTTACGAGCAGTACTTC.

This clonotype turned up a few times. The CDR3 loop reads CASSPPVASPNTEAFF. For the CDR3, the DNA is TGTGCCAGCTCACCACCTGTCGCATCCCCGAACACTGAAGCTTTCTTT. The chain employs TRBV18 and TRBJ1-1; D gene ambiguous. Per the germline V gene, CDR1 is KGHSH and CDR2 is LQKENI. This CDR3 contains 16 residues. V gave up 0 bases and J gave up 1 base, with 12 bases separating them.

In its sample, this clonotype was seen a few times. In DNA form, the CDR3 reads TGCGCCAGCAGCCAAGGGGGGACAGGGGATAACCTGGGGACTGAAGCTTTCTTT. This sequence encodes CASSQGGTGDNLGTEAFF. This chain links TRBV5-1 with TRBJ1-1; 10 nucleotides match TRBD1. The trim removed 4 bases at V and 5 bases at J, leaving 17 bases unmatched. This CDR3 has 18 residues. From germline, CDR1 is SGHRS and CDR2 YFSETQ.

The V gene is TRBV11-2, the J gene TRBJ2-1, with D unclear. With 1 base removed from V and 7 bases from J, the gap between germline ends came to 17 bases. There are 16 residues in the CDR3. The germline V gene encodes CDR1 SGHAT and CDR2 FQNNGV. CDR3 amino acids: CASSLGGQWSRNEQFF. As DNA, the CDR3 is TGTGCCAGCAGCTTAGGTGGGCAGTGGAGTCGGAATGAGCAGTTCTTC.

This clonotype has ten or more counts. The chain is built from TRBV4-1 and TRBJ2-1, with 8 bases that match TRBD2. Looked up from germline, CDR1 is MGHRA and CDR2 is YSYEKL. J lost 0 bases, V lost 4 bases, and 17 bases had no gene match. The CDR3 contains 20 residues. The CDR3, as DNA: TGCGCCAGCAGCCCCCTCGGGAAAGCTAGCGGGCCGAGCTCCTACAATGAGCAGTTCTTC. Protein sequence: CASSPLGKASGPSSYNEQFF.

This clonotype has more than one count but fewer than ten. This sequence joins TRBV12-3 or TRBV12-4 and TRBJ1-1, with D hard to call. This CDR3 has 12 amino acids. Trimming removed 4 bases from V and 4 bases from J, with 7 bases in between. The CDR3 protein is CASSSMITEAFF. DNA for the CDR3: TGTGCCAGCAGTTCGATGATCACTGAAGCTTTCTTT.

CDR3 nucleotide sequence: TGTGCCATCAGTGAGGGGGTCGGGACAGGTCCCTCAGATACGCAGTATTTT. Its translation: CAISEGVGTGPSDTQYF. The V gene is TRBV10-3, the J gene TRBJ2-3, with TRBD1 matching 8 bases. The V and J ends lost 2 bases and 4 bases, in that order; junction bases with no gene match: 11. The germline gives CDR1 ENHRY, CDR2 SYGVKD. This CDR3 region has 17 residues.

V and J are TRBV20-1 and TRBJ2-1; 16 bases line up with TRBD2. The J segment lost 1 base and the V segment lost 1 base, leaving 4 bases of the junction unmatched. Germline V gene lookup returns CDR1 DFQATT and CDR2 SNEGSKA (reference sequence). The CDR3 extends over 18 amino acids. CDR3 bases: TGCAGTGCTAGAGTGGGACTAGCGGGGGGGCCTTCCTACAATGAGCAGTTCTTC. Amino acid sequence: CSARVGLAGGPSYNEQFF.

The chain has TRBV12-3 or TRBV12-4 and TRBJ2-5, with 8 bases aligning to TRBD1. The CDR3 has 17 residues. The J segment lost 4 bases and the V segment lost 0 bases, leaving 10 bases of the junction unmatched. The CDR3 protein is CASSLAPGGYGVETQYF. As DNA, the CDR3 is TGTGCCAGCAGTTTAGCGCCAGGGGGCTATGGGGTAGAGACCCAGTACTTC.

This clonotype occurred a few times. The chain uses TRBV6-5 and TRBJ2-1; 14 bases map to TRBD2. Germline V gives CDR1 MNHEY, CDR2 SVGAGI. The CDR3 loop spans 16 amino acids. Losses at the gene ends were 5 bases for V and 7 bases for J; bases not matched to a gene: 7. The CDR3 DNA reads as TGTGCCAGCAGTACCGCCGGGACTAGCGGGGGTAATGAGCAGTTCTTC. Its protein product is CASSTAGTSGGNEQFF.

The CDR3 region is CASRMGGQTITDTQYF. The CDR3 bases are TGCGCCAGCAGAATGGGGGGCCAGACCATCACAGATACGCAGTATTTT. This chain connects TRBV5-1 to TRBJ2-3; either TRBD1 or TRBD2 may fit D (6 bases each). The V gene's germline CDR1 is SGHRS and CDR2 YFSETQ. Trimming took off 5 bases at V and 2 bases at J, with 18 bases between the two ends. The CDR3 covers 16 residues.

The CDR3 DNA reads as TGCAGTGCTAGAGATAGCGTTAAAGCGCAGTATTTT. Its protein product is CSARDSVKAQYF. The chain joins TRBV20-1 to TRBJ2-3, with D possibly being TRBD2 (5 bases). Trimming stripped 0 bases from V and 10 bases from J, with 11 bases between. The CDR3 length is 12 residues. CDR1 and CDR2 from the germline V gene are DFQATT and SNEGSKA (reference sequence).